Below, 19 T cell receptor beta chains from the same sample are listed, as sequenced in a study of CXCR3-negative and CXCR3-positive naive CD8 T cells. Whole-study findings and limits: Against CXCR3-negative naive cells, CXCR3-positive naive cells showed more hydrophobic TRB CDR3s.

TRB cDNA libraries were made by UMI-labeled 5' RACE. TCRdb reprocessed the 5' RACE reads; each CDR3 protein has one entry and no DNA is given. Here the sample table reports around 80,000 distinct CDR3 sequences. Antigens for these TCRs are unknown. Sequenced: naive CXCR3+ CD8+ T cells from blood. The sample's subset: CD45RO-CCR7+CD27+CD95- naive CD8+ T cells expressing CXCR3 (TNR3+). The receptors were gathered from a human donor in good health. Some clones in this sample may be carry-over from other donors' samples.

This chain joins TRBV27 and TRBJ1-6; TCRdb's D gene call, TRBD1, goes unchecked for lack of DNA. This CDR3 is built from 16 residues. Germline values: CDR1 MNHEY, CDR2 SMNVEV (reference sequence). The CDR3 sequence: CAEDRKPGQGASPLHF.

The chain couples TRBV3-1 to TRBJ2-6. The CDR3 loop spans 16 amino acids. CDR1 and CDR2 from the germline V gene are LGHDT and YNNKEL (reference sequence). CDR3: CASSQGESSGANVLTF.

The rearrangement joins TRBV28 to TRBJ2-1; TCRdb outputs TRBD1, but without DNA this stays unchecked. Germline V gives CDR1 MDHEN, CDR2 SYDVKM. This CDR3 comprises 16 residues. CDR3 sequence: CASSFHGVRAYNEQFF.

The chain's CDR3 is CASSYFVSASGRRDTGELFF. The chain carries TRBV6-6 and TRBJ2-2; TCRdb indicates TRBD2, and absent DNA this call remains unverified. The germline CDR1 and CDR2 sequences are MNHNY and SVGAGI (reference sequence). The CDR3 is 20 residues long.

This rearrangement joins TRBV27 to TRBJ1-2; TCRdb returns TRBD1, unconfirmable since there is no DNA. Germline V CDR1 and CDR2: MNHEY, SMNVEV (reference sequence). This CDR3 has 15 amino acids. CDR3: CASSLFGGLKDGYTF.

The V gene is TRBV9, the J gene TRBJ2-2; TCRdb returns TRBD1, unconfirmable since there is no DNA. From germline, CDR1 is SGDLS and CDR2 YYNGEE. The CDR3 contains 13 residues. The CDR3 loop is CASSVPGTGELFF.

This rearrangement joins TRBV23-1 to TRBJ2-7; TCRdb designates TRBD1, a call that cannot be tested without DNA. TRBV23-1 is assigned to the ORF class and has an uncertain function. The CDR3 loop spans 16 amino acids. CDR3 amino acids: CASSQSGRTAPYEQYF.

This chain joins TRBV2 and TRBJ2-7; absent DNA, TCRdb's TRBD2 call cannot be checked. Germline V gene lookup returns CDR1 SNHLY and CDR2 FYNNEI. The CDR3 contains 17 residues. CDR3 loop: CASSEGSSRTTIYEQYF.

The chain is built from TRBV20-1 and TRBJ2-2; with no DNA, the TCRdb D assignment of TRBD2 cannot be verified. The CDR3 runs 13 residues. Germline values: CDR1 DFQATT, CDR2 SNEGSKA (reference sequence). Here the CDR3 reads CSALLAGGGELFF.

The genes are TRBV14 and TRBJ2-1; TCRdb selects TRBD1, and the lack of DNA leaves this call unchecked. The CDR3 extends over 16 amino acids. Looked up from germline, CDR1 is SGHDN and CDR2 is FVKESK. CDR3 region: CASSPEGQGSPNEQFF.

The CDR3 region is CSANLLRGKANTEAFF. The rearrangement joins TRBV20-1 to TRBJ1-1. The CDR3 runs 16 residues. The germline gives CDR1 DFQATT, CDR2 SNEGSKA (reference sequence).

V and J are TRBV4-1 and TRBJ2-7; TCRdb lists TRBD2, though no DNA is available to test this call. The CDR3 is made up of 15 amino acids. From germline, CDR1 is MGHRA and CDR2 YSYEKL. Here the CDR3 reads CASSQVQAGDPEQYF.

The rearrangement joins TRBV2 to TRBJ1-1; the TCRdb call, TRBD1, lacks DNA for checking. The CDR3 sequence is 12 residues long. Germline V gives CDR1 SNHLY, CDR2 FYNNEI. CDR3 loop: CARGQGNTEAFF.

This rearrangement joins TRBV7-2 to TRBJ1-3; TCRdb lists TRBD1, though no DNA is available to test this call. There are 14 residues in the CDR3. CDR1 is SGHTA and CDR2 is FQGNSA in the germline V gene. CDR3 protein: CASSPREAGNTIYF.

CDR3 loop: CASSLAGRTRGVEAFF. The chain has TRBV7-9 and TRBJ1-1. CDR1 and CDR2 from the germline V gene are SEHNR and FQNEAQ (reference sequence). The CDR3 runs to 16 residues. Drawing the rest from reference TRBV7-9 and TRBJ1-1, the complete variable domain is DTGVSQNPRHKITKRGQNVTFRCDPISEHNRLYWYRQTLGQGPEFLTYFQNEAQLEKSRLLSDRFSAERPKGSFSTLEIQRTEQGDSAMYLCASSLAGRTRGVEAFFGQGTRLTVV.

CDR3: CASSLGDMGYEQYF. The chain joins TRBV5-1 to TRBJ2-7; without DNA, the TCRdb call of TRBD1 cannot be checked. The CDR3 runs to 14 residues. Looked up from germline, CDR1 is SGHRS and CDR2 is YFSETQ. Drawing the rest from reference TRBV5-1 and TRBJ2-7, the complete variable domain is KAGVTQTPRYLIKTRGQQVTLSCSPISGHRSVSWYQQTPGQGLQFLFEYFSETQRNKGNFPGRFSGRQFSNSRSEMNVSTLELGDSALYLCASSLGDMGYEQYFGPGTRLTVT.

The V and J genes are TRBV20-1 and TRBJ2-5; checking the TCRdb D call of TRBD2 is not possible without DNA. Germline CDR1 reads DFQATT; CDR2 reads SNEGSKA (reference sequence). The CDR3 has 14 residues. CDR3 amino acids: CSAISGDYQETQYF.

The chain uses TRBV28 and TRBJ2-3. Germline-derived CDR1 and CDR2 are MDHEN and SYDVKM. The CDR3 covers 14 residues. The CDR3 spells CASSETDGTDTQYF.

V usage is TRBV5-1 and J usage is TRBJ2-7; without DNA, the TCRdb call of TRBD1 cannot be checked. This CDR3 comprises 16 residues. CDR1 and CDR2 from the germline V gene are SGHRS and YFSETQ. The CDR3 spells CASSFDRDRSSYEQYF.